Here is one T cell receptor beta chain with its context. The table lists this clone with a count of one. Its antigen is not yet known. Base-call qualities are not available, and no considerably larger clone is one nucleotide away. V has 3 bases trimmed and J has 12 bases trimmed; junction bases matching no gene number 4. The cysteine opens and the phenylalanine closes a CDR3 of 13 amino acids. Only the CDR3 part of the read is kept: 39 bases, read in frame from the first base. Looking up the germline V gene yields CDR1 KGHSH and CDR2 LQKENI. These data belong to a study of shared clonotypes between healthy human individuals (dated by TCRdb to between 2020 and 2021). Background on the whole study: A couple of women and three men aged 18 to 49 years were included in the cohort. For each donor, CD4 naive and CD4 memory were each given three plates, CD8 naive was given two plates, and CD8 memory was given one plate. To estimate repertoire size and how much clonotypes are shared between individuals, the study performed deep sequencing of blood TCR repertoires from about five healthy adults. To increase sequencing depth and limit assay-specific biases, different laboratories used diverse techniques to prepare libraries and sequence TCR repertoires. Per donor, leukapheresis produced somewhere between about 0.9 and 9.5 billion PBMCs.

TCR CDR3 regions were amplified from genomic DNA by multiplex PCR using the deep immunoSEQ assay. For each cell subset, the extracted genomic DNA was distributed evenly across all wells of several immunoSEQ 96-well plates, and each plate served as one replicate. For sorted subsets, each replicate PCR was loaded with roughly 190 ng genomic DNA, equivalent to some 27,000 T cell genomes. Purified libraries were measured with a Qubit 3.0 fluorometer, size-checked on a Bioanalyzer 2100, and measured again with the KAPA Library Quantification kit. Every immunoSEQ 96-well plate was sequenced on a separate single-read 150-cycle Illumina NextSeq 550 flow cell. In the original analysis: The immunoSEQ output contained only junctional sequences without quality scores, so filtering could not match that applied to full-length reads. Sequences were annotated with PyIR, a Python wrapper for IgBLAST v1.9, and V/J genes and CDR3 were assigned using IMGT germline references. Reads were removed for weak V/J assignments (E-value above 1e-6), missing CDR3, stop codons, out-of-frame junctions, or ambiguous translated residues. V3J clonotypes were defined as sequences sharing an identical inferred V gene, J gene, and CDR3 amino acid sequence. Percentage overlap between repertoires was computed as shared unique clonotypes divided by the size of the smaller repertoire. Repertoire richness was assessed with RTK rarefaction, the Chao1 estimator, and Recon v2.1 estimates of unobserved clonotypes. For all TCRbeta clonotypes obtained by the gDNA method from several donors, generation probabilities were computed with OLGA. TCRdb re-hosts the immuneACCESS table, in-frame sequences only. Its copies lack some clones; in the studies checked, an unresolved V gene accounts for under half of them, and the cause for the rest is not known. V and J calls and clone size come straight from that table; D and trimming were deduced from the DNA. The table for this sample lists more than 900,000 clones; about four fifths of them were counted only once. Of the sample, around 0.61% falls within the top ten clones.

Healthy HIV-negative adults with no recently reported acute infections or vaccinations were included as donors. All donors were Caucasian adults living in Nashville, Tennessee, USA. CD4+ T cells were enriched through magnetic negative selection, after which naive cells were positively selected on CD45RA and the remaining negative fraction served as the memory subset. Blood was obtained by leukapheresis, after which PBMCs were separated by Ficoll-Histopaque density gradient centrifugation and cryopreserved in liquid nitrogen vapor phase. Analytical flow cytometry was used to check the purity and quantity of each magnetically sorted T cell population. From each sorted fraction, genomic DNA was isolated and quantified by UV absorbance on a Nanodrop 2000c. Overall study outcomes, separate from this receptor: Sharing across a few donors was observed for approximately 4.6% of naive CD4, 3% to 3.5% of naive CD8, around 2.5% of memory CD4, and roughly 0.4% of memory CD8 clonotypes. Clonotypes shared by all four sorted-subset donors showed higher generation probabilities than non-shared clonotypes. Because the study included a small number of donors, the genetic and exposure-history diversity represented was limited. Naive subsets generally had larger estimated clonotype richness than memory subsets. Pairwise subsampling indicated that sequencing depth was expected to affect the degree of clonotype sharing among donors. Sampling was restricted to blood, and TCR repertoires in tissue are likely to differ from TCR repertoires in blood. Even with the large sequencing depth, rarefaction of the sorted-subset datasets indicated that sequencing was incomplete.

Sequenced sample: memory CD4+ T cells from PBMCs. The cell subset or site label corresponds to: CD45RA-negative fraction. The chain is made from TRBV18 and TRBJ1-4, with 10 bases matching TRBD1. The sequence was collected from a man aged 18 to 35 in good health. Some clones in this sample may be carry-over from other donors' samples. CDR3 loop: CASSPQGQGELFF. Read as DNA, the sequence is TGTGCCAGCTCACCCCAAGGACAGGGGGAACTGTTTTTT.